Sequencing of this TCR beta chain was carried out in a study of PD-1 blockade in mismatch repair-deficient tumors. Study as a whole: All were previously treated, progressing patients with 11 to 13 mismatch repair-deficient cancer types.

Method: immunoSEQ multiplex PCR; TCRdb's copy keeps in-frame clones and lacks some. This sample has under 50,000 clones, with over 60% found just once. CDR1 KGHSH and CDR2 LQKENI come from the germline V gene. The CDR3 runs to 15 residues. Trimming took 3 bases from V and 0 from J, leaving 9 bases between them. The sample was PBMCs, taken before pembrolizumab treatment. The receptor's source is an adult with mismatch repair-deficient cancer. The rearrangement links TRBV18 to TRBJ1-3; D not certain. In nucleotides, the CDR3 is TGTGCCAGCTCACCCTATGGTAGCTCTGGAAACACCATATATTTT. It codes for CASSPYGSSGNTIYF.